This TCR beta chain was sequenced during a study of cytomegalovirus exposure and HLA in healthy donors. General study points: An ancestry cluster, one associated with Asian ancestry, reportedly showed fewer N-insertions than the 666-donor mean in a later analysis.

PCR involved 60 Vbeta and 13 Jbeta primers. Original processing methods: The count from a later analysis was some 80 million unique TCR beta chains, some 12 million of them shared. Sequencing used immunoSEQ multiplex PCR; TCRdb keeps in-frame clones, though not all of them. That table gives V, J and clone size, and the DNA gave D and trimming. The data contain under 250,000 clones, approximately 79% of them seen just once; the ten biggest clones take up about 1.8%. In the case of this clone: What it binds is not known.

V was cut by 2 bases and J by 2 bases, with 19 bases left in between. Germline loops: CDR1 SGHVS, CDR2 FQNEAQ. CDR3 length: 17 residues. The clonotype originates from a man between 45 and 60 years old in good health and CMV-seronegative. Sequenced input: PBMCs. The chain employs TRBV7-8 and TRBJ2-7; a possible D gene is TRBD2 (5 bases). This CDR3 reads CASSLPPGAGTTYEQYF. The CDR3 nucleotides are TGTGCCAGCAGCTTACCCCCAGGCGCGGGCACCACCTACGAGCAGTACTTC.